This T cell receptor (beta chain) was observed in a study of blood T cell repertoires in COVID-19. Whole-study context: Samples came from the United States, Italy and Spain, spanning acute and convalescent COVID-19. PBMCs, B-cell-depleted T cells, or T cells were the source of the cDNA or gDNA that made up the material.

In the authors' methods: Estimation of nucleated cell counts was performed using reference gene primer amplification. Sequencing was performed with immunoSEQ multiplex PCR; in TCRdb, only in-frame clones are kept and a portion is missing. D and trimming were read from the DNA, whereas the V and J calls and clone size are those reported in that table. The data contain some 97,000 clones, about nine tenths of them seen just once; the ten biggest clones take up 0.97%. Germline values: CDR1 SGHNT, CDR2 YYREEE (reference sequence). Trimming took 1 base from V and 0 from J; bases not matched to a gene: 7. The CDR3 covers 18 residues.

Material for sequencing was peripheral blood. This chain joins TRBV5-4 and TRBJ2-6; 7 nucleotides align to TRBD1. The source of this sequence is a man between 60 and 75 years old with acute or convalescent COVID-19. The chain's CDR3 is CASSLRRTGGSGANVLTF. The CDR3 coding sequence is TGTGCCAGCAGCTTGAGGAGGACAGGAGGCTCTGGGGCCAACGTCCTGACTTTC.